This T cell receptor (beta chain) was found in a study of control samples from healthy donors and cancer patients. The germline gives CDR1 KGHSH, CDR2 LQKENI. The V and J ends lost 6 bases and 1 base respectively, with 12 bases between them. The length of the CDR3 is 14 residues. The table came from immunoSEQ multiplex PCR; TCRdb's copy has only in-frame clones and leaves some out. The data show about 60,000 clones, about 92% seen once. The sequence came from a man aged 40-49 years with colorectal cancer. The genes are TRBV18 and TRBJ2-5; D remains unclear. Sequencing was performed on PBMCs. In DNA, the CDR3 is TGTGCCAGCTCGTTCGGTATTGGCCAAGAGACCCAGTACTTC. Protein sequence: CASSFGIGQETQYF. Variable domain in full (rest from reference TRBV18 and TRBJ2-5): NAGVMQNPRHLVRRRGQEARLRCSPMKGHSHVYWYRQLPEEGLKFMVYLQKENIIDESGMPKERFSAEFPKEGPSILRIQQVVRGDSAAYFCASSFGIGQETQYFGPGTRLLVL.